This T cell receptor (beta chain) came from a study of blood T cell repertoires in COVID-19. This clone was detected only a few times. The data were produced by immunoSEQ multiplex PCR, yet TCRdb's version contains in-frame clones alone and is incomplete. This sample has roughly 120,000 clones, with more than 75% found just once. V was pared by 1 base and J by 5 bases, with 9 bases between. Germline CDR1 reads SGHRS; CDR2 reads YFSETQ. The CDR3 runs 14 residues. V is TRBV5-1 and J is TRBJ2-2; D is perhaps TRBD2 (5 bases). The sample taken for sequencing was peripheral blood. This TCR was sampled from a woman between 40 and 50 years old with acute or convalescent COVID-19. The CDR3 region has the DNA TGCGCCAGCAGCTTGTACCCGGGAACCGGGGAGCTGTTTTTT. Residues: CASSLYPGTGELFF.